This is a list of T cell receptor beta chains from one sample in a study of shared clonotypes between healthy human individuals. Clones were sequenced by immunoSEQ multiplex PCR, and TCRdb holds only the in-frame ones, with some missing. Found here are about 2.4 million clones, more than 85% of them singletons; the top ten hold 0.36%. Sequenced input: naive CD4+ T cells from PBMCs. The receptors were gathered from a man between 18 and 29 years old in good health. Some clones in this sample may be carry-over from other donors' samples. Both conserved end residues are part of each CDR3. Fields, in order: D gene, J gene, V gene, clone size, CDR3 DNA, CDR3 protein. The D gene is left open where the match is weak. Only some rows state a clone size, as once, few, many or a class for expanded clones.

>TRBD1|TRBJ1-2|TRBV29-1|.
TGCAGCGCTAGGGACAGGAAGAGCTATGGCTACACCTTC
CSARDRKSYGYTF
>TRBD1|TRBJ1-2|TRBV6-1|.
TGTGCCAGCAGTGAAGCGCACAGGGGAGGGAGCTCACCGAACTATGGCTACACCTTC
CASSEAHRGGSSPNYGYTF
>.|TRBJ2-2|TRBV5-4|.
TGTGCCAGCCAACCCTCAGCGGACCGGGACGGGGAGCTGTTTTTT
CASQPSADRDGELFF
>.|TRBJ2-4|TRBV19|.
TGTGCCAGTAGTACGGACGGCTGGGGTCAGTACTTC
CASSTDGWGQYF
>TRBD2|TRBJ2-1|TRBV7-3|once
TGTGCCAGCAGCCTGGGACTAGCGGGAGGAACCTACAATGAGCAGTTCTTC
CASSLGLAGGTYNEQFF
>.|TRBJ2-7|TRBV18|.
TGTGCCAGCTCACCAGGGGTTGGGCTCCGAGAGCAGTACTTC
CASSPGVGLREQYF
>.|TRBJ2-3|TRBV27|.
TGTGCCAGCAGTATGGGACTTATCCCAGATACGCAGTATTTT
CASSMGLIPDTQYF
>.|TRBJ1-1|TRBV7-2|few
TGTGCCAGCAGCATAGGTCGGAGCGCTGAAGCTTTCTTT
CASSIGRSAEAFF
>.|TRBJ1-5|TRBV7-8|.
TGTGCCAGCAGCTTAGTTTCGGAGCATCAGCCCCAGCATTTT
CASSLVSEHQPQHF
>TRBD1|TRBJ2-3|TRBV27|.
TGTGCCAGCAACAGGGGGGCCACCACAGATACGCAGTATTTT
CASNRGATTDTQYF
>.|TRBJ2-2|TRBV5-6|once
TGTGCCAGCAGCTTGGCGTGGGGGAGAGGCGGCGGGGAGCTGTTTTTT
CASSLAWGRGGGELFF
>.|TRBJ1-3|TRBV7-2|.
TGTGCCAGCAGTATTGAGGTTGGTTTCTCTGGAAACACCATATATTTT
CASSIEVGFSGNTIYF
>.|TRBJ2-7|TRBV19|.
TGTGCCAGTAGTATTGGAGTTGGGGGAGGATCCTACGAGCAGTACTTC
CASSIGVGGGSYEQYF
>TRBD1|TRBJ1-5|TRBV5-8|.
TGTGCCAGCAGCTCGGGACAGGGCCCCACGCCCCAGCATTTT
CASSSGQGPTPQHF
>.|TRBJ1-3|TRBV5-4|.
TGTGCCAGCAGCTCCCACCGGACCGACCCGAACACCATATATTTT
CASSSHRTDPNTIYF
>TRBD1|TRBJ1-4|TRBV5-1|.
TGCGCCAGCAGCTTCTTAGGGACAGGGGTTGAAAAACTGTTTTTT
CASSFLGTGVEKLFF
>.|TRBJ2-7|TRBV15|.
TGTGCCACCAGCAGCGAAAGATATAGAGGATTGTTCTACGAGCAGTACTTC
CATSSERYRGLFYEQYF
>.|TRBJ1-6|TRBV28|once
TGTGCCAGCAGTTTATCGGGGGGACCCCTCCACTTT
CASSLSGGPLHF
>.|TRBJ2-7|TRBV18|.
TGTGCCAGCTCACGCACAGGTTATTACGAGCAGTACTTC
CASSRTGYYEQYF
>.|TRBJ1-5|TRBV30|.
TGTGCCTGGAGTCATGGGGGGGGCAATCAGCCCCAGCATTTT
CAWSHGGGNQPQHF
>.|TRBJ1-3|TRBV9|.
TGTGCCAGCAGCCCGCGACCTCTTTTATCAGGAAACACCATATATTTT
CASSPRPLLSGNTIYF
>.|TRBJ2-5|TRBV6-1|.
TGTGCCAGCAGTGAATCGAGGGAGACCCAGTACTTC
CASSESRETQYF
>.|TRBJ2-5|TRBV18|once
TGTGCCAGCTCACTCCGACTGCAAGAGACCCAGTACTTC
CASSLRLQETQYF
>TRBD2|TRBJ2-5|TRBV4-1|.
TGCGCCAGCAGCCCGGGGGGGGGCGGCGGAAGCCAAGAGACCCAGTACTTC
CASSPGGGGGSQETQYF
>.|TRBJ1-3|TRBV19|.
TGTGCCAGTAGTGATGGCAGGAGCTCTGGAAACACCATATATTTT
CASSDGRSSGNTIYF
>.|TRBJ2-7|TRBV5-8|.
TGTGCCAGCAGCGCCGGGCCTACTTTTGGCGAGCAGTACTTC
CASSAGPTFGEQYF
>.|TRBJ1-1|TRBV7-9|.
TGTGCCAGCAGCCGCGAGACAGGTTTCACTGAAGCTTTCTTT
CASSRETGFTEAFF
>TRBD2|TRBJ2-7|TRBV11-2|.
TGTGCCAGCTTAGGGACTAGCGGGAGCTCCTACGAGCAGTACTTC
CASLGTSGSSYEQYF
>.|TRBJ2-7|TRBV30|once
TGTGCCTGGAGTCCCGCGTTGCGGGTTGAGCAGTACTTC
CAWSPALRVEQYF
>.|TRBJ2-5|TRBV5-6|.
TGTGCCAGCAGCCCCCCTGGGGGCTTCGGGGAGACCCAGTACTTC
CASSPPGGFGETQYF
>.|TRBJ1-2|TRBV29-1|.
TGCAGCGTTATGCGGGGGAACTATGGCTACACCTTC
CSVMRGNYGYTF
>.|TRBJ1-6|TRBV27|.
TGTGCCAGCAGGAAAGACAGGAATAATTCACCCCTCCACTTT
CASRKDRNNSPLHF
>.|TRBJ2-5|TRBV7-3|.
TGTGCCAGCAGCTTAGGTTCCGGGCTTCAAGAGACCCAGTACTTC
CASSLGSGLQETQYF
>.|TRBJ1-2|TRBV7-2|.
TGTGCCAGCAGCCCCACCCCAGTTAACTATGGCTACACCTTC
CASSPTPVNYGYTF
>.|TRBJ2-3|TRBV28|.
TGTGCCAGCAGTTTCCACTACACAGATACGCAGTATTTT
CASSFHYTDTQYF
>.|TRBJ1-6|TRBV11-2|.
TGTGCCAGCAGCTTGGGGGTTTCACCCCTCCACTTT
CASSLGVSPLHF
>TRBD2|TRBJ2-3|TRBV9|.
TGTGCCAGCACTAGACTAGCGCTCACAGATACGCAGTATTTT
CASTRLALTDTQYF
>.|TRBJ2-7|TRBV4-3|.
TGCGCCAGCAGCCAAGACTTGGCGTCTTGGATCGAGCAGTACTTC
CASSQDLASWIEQYF
>.|TRBJ2-7|TRBV20-1|.
TGCAGTGCTACCCTTACCTACGAGCAGTACTTC
CSATLTYEQYF
>.|TRBJ1-1|TRBV28|.
TGTGCCAGCAGGGATTCGACGGGTGAAGCTTTCTTT
CASRDSTGEAFF
>.|TRBJ2-1|TRBV13|.
TGTGCCAGCAGCTTATCGAAGTCCTTAAAATACAATGAGCAGTTCTTC
CASSLSKSLKYNEQFF
>.|TRBJ1-1|TRBV6-5|.
TGTGCCAGCAGTTACAGGTTAGGACAGCTCACTGAAGCTTTCTTT
CASSYRLGQLTEAFF
>TRBD2|TRBJ2-7|TRBV29-1|.
TGCAGCGTTCGGGGCGGGAGCCACGAGCAGTACTTC
CSVRGGSHEQYF
>.|TRBJ2-7|TRBV9|.
TGTGCCAGCAGCGTAGGGCAGGGGCTCGAGCAGTACTTC
CASSVGQGLEQYF
>.|TRBJ2-3|TRBV21-1|.
TGTGCCAGCAGTCCTCCGGAAGGGGGCCCATGCACAGATACGCAGTATTTT
CASSPPEGGPCTDTQYF
>.|TRBJ2-3|TRBV7-2|.
TGTGCCAGCAGCTCTAACTCGGGACTTTTCACAGATACGCAGTATTTT
CASSSNSGLFTDTQYF
>TRBD1|TRBJ2-7|TRBV10-2|.
TGCGCCAGCAGTGGGACAGGGGGTGGCTACGAGCAGTACTTC
CASSGTGGGYEQYF
>.|TRBJ1-1|TRBV28|.
TGTGCCAGCAGTTTATCATTCAGTGAAGCTTTCTTT
CASSLSFSEAFF
>.|TRBJ2-1|TRBV2|.
TGTGCCAGCAGACCGTACAATGAGCAGTTCTTC
CASRPYNEQFF
>.|TRBJ2-5|TRBV5-1|.
TGCGCCAGCAGCTATACTCAAGAGACCCAGTACTTC
CASSYTQETQYF
>TRBD1|TRBJ2-7|TRBV7-3|once
TGTGCCAGCAGCTTAACAGGGGGCCAAACCTACGAGCAGTACTTC
CASSLTGGQTYEQYF
>.|TRBJ1-5|TRBV5-1|.
TGCGCCAGCAGCTTGGGTGGTGACAGCGGGCCCCAGCATTTT
CASSLGGDSGPQHF
>.|TRBJ2-5|TRBV7-9|once
TGTGCCAGCAGTTCGCACAGGGCGAGTATGGAGACCCAGTACTTC
CASSSHRASMETQYF
>.|TRBJ2-3|TRBV29-1|.
TGCAGCGTTTTCGGAGGCCCTCACACAGATACGCAGTATTTT
CSVFGGPHTDTQYF